This T cell receptor (beta chain) came from a study of blood T cell repertoires in COVID-19. Turning to the study itself: Donors in the United States, Italy and Spain gave samples during acute or convalescent COVID-19. The analysed material was cDNA or gDNA that came from T cells, B-cell-depleted T cells, or PBMCs.

Source study methods: Amplification of reference gene primers was used by the study to estimate nucleated cell counts. Generated by immunoSEQ multiplex PCR, the TCRdb table keeps only in-frame clones and is missing some. The V and J calls and the clone size are those of that table, but D and trimming were determined from the DNA. The sample carries 150,000 to 180,000 clones, more than 80% recorded once. Germline loops: CDR1 SGHTA, CDR2 FQGNSA. The length of the CDR3 is 18 residues. V was clipped by 5 bases and J by 4 bases; unmatched bases: 11. The chain combines TRBV7-2 with TRBJ2-1, with 13 bases that match TRBD2. This clonotype originated in a man aged 50-59 years with acute or convalescent COVID-19. Sequencing input: peripheral blood. The CDR3 loop reads CASSPGRTSGRSYNEQFF. CDR3 in DNA: TGTGCCAGCAGCCCGGGGCGGACTAGCGGGAGATCATACAATGAGCAGTTCTTC.